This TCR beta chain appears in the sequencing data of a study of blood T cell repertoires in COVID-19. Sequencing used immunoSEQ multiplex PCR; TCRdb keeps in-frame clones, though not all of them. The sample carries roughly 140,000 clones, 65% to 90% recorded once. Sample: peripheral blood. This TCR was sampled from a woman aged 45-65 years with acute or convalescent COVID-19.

CDR3 region: CASSLRVQETQYF. The CDR3 DNA reads TGTGCCAGCAGCTTACGGGTGCAAGAGACCCAGTACTTC. This chain links TRBV7-2 with TRBJ2-5; D gene unclear. The V end lost 2 bases, the J end lost 2 bases, and 6 bases lay between the germline ends. CDR1 is SGHTA and CDR2 is FQGNSA in the germline V gene. This CDR3 has 13 amino acids.